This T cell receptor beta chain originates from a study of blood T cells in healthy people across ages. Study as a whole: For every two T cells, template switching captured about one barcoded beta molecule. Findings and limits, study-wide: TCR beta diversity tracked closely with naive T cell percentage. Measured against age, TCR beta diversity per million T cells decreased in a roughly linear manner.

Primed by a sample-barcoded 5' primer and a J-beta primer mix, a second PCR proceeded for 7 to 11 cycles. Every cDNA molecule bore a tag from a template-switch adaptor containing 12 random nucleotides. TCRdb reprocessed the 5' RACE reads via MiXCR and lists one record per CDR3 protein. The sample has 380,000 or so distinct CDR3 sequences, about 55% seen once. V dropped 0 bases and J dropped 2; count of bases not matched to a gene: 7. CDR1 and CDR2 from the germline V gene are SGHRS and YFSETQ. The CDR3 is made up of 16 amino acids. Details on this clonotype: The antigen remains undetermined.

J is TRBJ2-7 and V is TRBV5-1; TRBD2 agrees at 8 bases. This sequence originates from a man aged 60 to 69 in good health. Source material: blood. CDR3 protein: CASSLAEGLGTYEQYF. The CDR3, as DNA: TGCGCCAGCAGCTTGGCCGAGGGACTAGGTACCTACGAGCAGTACTTC.